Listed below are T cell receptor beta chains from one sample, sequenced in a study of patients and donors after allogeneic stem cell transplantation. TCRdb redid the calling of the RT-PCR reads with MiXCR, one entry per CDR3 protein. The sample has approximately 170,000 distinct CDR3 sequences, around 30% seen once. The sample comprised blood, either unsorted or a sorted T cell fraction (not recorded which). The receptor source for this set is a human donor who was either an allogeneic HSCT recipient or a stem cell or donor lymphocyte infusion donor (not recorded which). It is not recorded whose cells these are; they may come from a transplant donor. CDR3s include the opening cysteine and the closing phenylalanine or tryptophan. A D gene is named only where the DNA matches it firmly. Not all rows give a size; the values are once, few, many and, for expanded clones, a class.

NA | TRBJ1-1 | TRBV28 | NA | TGTGCCAGCAGTAGTGCGGGTCAGAGGAACACTGAAGCTTTCTTT | CASSSAGQRNTEAFF
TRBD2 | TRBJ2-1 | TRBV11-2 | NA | TGTGCCAGCAGCTTAACTGTGCAGCGGGGGACCTACAATGAGCAGTTCTTC | CASSLTVQRGTYNEQFF
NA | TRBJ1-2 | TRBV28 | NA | TGTGCCAGCTTCCCGGTCCCATGGGGGACCACTAACTATGGCTACACCTTC | CASFPVPWGTTNYGYTF
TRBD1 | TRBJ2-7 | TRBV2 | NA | TGTGCCAGCTACAGGGGGCTGTACGAGCAGTACTTC | CASYRGLYEQYF
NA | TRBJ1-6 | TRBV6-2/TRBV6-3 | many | TGTGCCAGCAGTTACTCGTCCAAGAATTCACCCCTCCACTTT | CASSYSSKNSPLHF
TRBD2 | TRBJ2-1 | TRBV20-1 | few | TGCAGTGCTAGAGACGTGACTAGCGTCTCCTACAATGAGCAGTTCTTC | CSARDVTSVSYNEQFF
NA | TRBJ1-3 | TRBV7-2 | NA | TGTGCCATCGGGGCCGACTCTGGAAACACCATATATTTT | CAIGADSGNTIYF
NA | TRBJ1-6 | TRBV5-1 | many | TGCGCCAGCAGCTTGCAGGGGTGGAATTCACCCCTCCACTTT | CASSLQGWNSPLHF
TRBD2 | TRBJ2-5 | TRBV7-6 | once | TGTGCCAGCAGCTTAAATTGGGGGGGTTTGGAAGAGACCCAGTACTTC | CASSLNWGGLEETQYF
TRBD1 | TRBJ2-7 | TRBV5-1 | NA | TGCGCCAGCAGCTACGGACAGGGTACCCCCTACGAGCAGTACTTC | CASSYGQGTPYEQYF
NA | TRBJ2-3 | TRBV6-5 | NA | TGTGCCAGCAGTTACCTTTTAGCTGGAGACACAGATACGCAGTATTTT | CASSYLLAGDTDTQYF
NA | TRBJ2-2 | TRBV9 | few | TGTGCCAGCAGCGTTTCGGGAGTGGACGGGGAGCTGTTTTTT | CASSVSGVDGELFF
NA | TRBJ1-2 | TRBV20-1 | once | TGCAGTGCCACGACCAGTTATGGCTACACCTTC | CSATTSYGYTF
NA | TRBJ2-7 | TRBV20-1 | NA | TGCAGTGCTAGAAGGCCAGGGGCCTTTTACGAGCAGTACTTC | CSARRPGAFYEQYF
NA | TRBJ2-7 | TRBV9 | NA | TGTGCCAGCAGCGTAGCACAGGGTAACGAGCAGTACTTC | CASSVAQGNEQYF
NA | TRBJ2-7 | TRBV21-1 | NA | TGTGCCAGCAGCAAAGCCCGGGCCCTGAGGCCCTACGAGCAGTACTTC | CASSKARALRPYEQYF
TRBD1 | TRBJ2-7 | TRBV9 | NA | TGTGCCAGCAGCCTAAACGACAGGGGGTTAGTGTCCGAGCAGTACTTC | CASSLNDRGLVSEQYF
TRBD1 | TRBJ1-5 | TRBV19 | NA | TGTGCCAGTAGCCGGGACAGGGGTGGCAATCAGCCCCAGCATTTT | CASSRDRGGNQPQHF
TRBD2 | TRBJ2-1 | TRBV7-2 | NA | TGTGCCAGCAGCTTAGCCACTAGCGGATACAATGAGCAGTTCTTC | CASSLATSGYNEQFF
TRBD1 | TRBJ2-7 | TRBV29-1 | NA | TGCAGCGTTGAAGGAGGTGACAGGGGCGGTCGCTACGAGCAGTACTTC | CSVEGGDRGGRYEQYF
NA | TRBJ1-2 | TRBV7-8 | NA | TGTGCCAGCAGCCCAGGACCGACAAAGGGCTACACCTTC | CASSPGPTKGYTF
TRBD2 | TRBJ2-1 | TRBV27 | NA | TGTGCCAGCAGTTTCCTTCTAGCGGGAGAAGATGAGCAGTTCTTC | CASSFLLAGEDEQFF
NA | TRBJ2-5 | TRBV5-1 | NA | TGCGCCAGCACCCGGACTAGGGGGGAGACCCAGTACTTC | CASTRTRGETQYF
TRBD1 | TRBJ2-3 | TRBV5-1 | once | TGCGCCAGCAGCAAGCAGGACAGGGGCCTCACAGATACGCAGTATTTT | CASSKQDRGLTDTQYF
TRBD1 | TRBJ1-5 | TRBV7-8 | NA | TGTGCCAGCAGCAAGGACAGGGGGCCAGTGGCGAATCAGCCCCAGCATTTT | CASSKDRGPVANQPQHF
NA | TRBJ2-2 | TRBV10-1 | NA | TGCGCCAGCAGGCATCCCAACACCGGGGAGCTGTTTTTT | CASRHPNTGELFF
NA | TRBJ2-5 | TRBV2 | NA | TGTGCCAGCAGTGAAACGAAGACCCAGTACTTC | CASSETKTQYF
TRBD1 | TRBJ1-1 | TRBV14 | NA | TGTGCCAGCAGCCAATTTTCCGGGACAGGGGCTGAAGCTTTCTTT | CASSQFSGTGAEAFF
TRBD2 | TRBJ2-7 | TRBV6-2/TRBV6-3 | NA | TGTGCCAGCAGCATAGCGGGAAGTGTCTACGAGCAGTACTTC | CASSIAGSVYEQYF
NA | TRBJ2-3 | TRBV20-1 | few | TGCAGTGCTAGAGATCCCGTGAAGGATACGCAGTATTTT | CSARDPVKDTQYF
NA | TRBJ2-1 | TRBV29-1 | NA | TGCAGCGTCGGAGATTACAATGAGCAGTTCTTC | CSVGDYNEQFF
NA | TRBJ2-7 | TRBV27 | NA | TGTGCCAGCAGAGGAGCGGACGAGCAGTACTTC | CASRGADEQYF
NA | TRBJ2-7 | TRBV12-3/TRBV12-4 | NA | TGTGCCAGCAGGACTGGTCTAGCCTACGAGCAGTACTTC | CASRTGLAYEQYF
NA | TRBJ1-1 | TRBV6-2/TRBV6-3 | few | TGTGCCAGCAGTTACCCGACAGGAATTGAAGCTTTCTTT | CASSYPTGIEAFF
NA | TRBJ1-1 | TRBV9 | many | TGTGCCAGCAGCGTACCTCCGGGTCCCGGTCGAGCTTTCTTT | CASSVPPGPGRAFF
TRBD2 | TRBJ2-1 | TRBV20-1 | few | TGCAGTGCTAGAGAAGGACTAGCGGGAGGGCCTTTATATGAGCAGTTCTTC | CSAREGLAGGPLYEQFF
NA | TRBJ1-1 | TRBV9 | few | TGTGCCAGCAGCGTAGGGGTTCGAGGGGACACTGAAGCTTTCTTT | CASSVGVRGDTEAFF
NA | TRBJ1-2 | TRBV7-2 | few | TGTGCCAGCAGCTTAGGGACGGTCCTGGGCTACACCTTC | CASSLGTVLGYTF
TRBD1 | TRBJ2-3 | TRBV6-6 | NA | TGTGCCAGCGGGCCCTGGGACAGAAAGACATCTAGCACAGATACGCAGTATTTT | CASGPWDRKTSSTDTQYF
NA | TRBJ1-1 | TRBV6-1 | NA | TGTGCCAGCATGGAGATGAACACTGAAGCTTTCTTT | CASMEMNTEAFF
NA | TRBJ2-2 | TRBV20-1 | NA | TGCAGTGCTAGTCCTTGGGGAAGGGAGCTGTTTTTT | CSASPWGRELFF
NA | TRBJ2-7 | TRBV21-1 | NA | TGTGCCAGCAGCAAAGCGGCAGGGGGAAATGGATATTCCCCTTACGAGCAGTACTTC | CASSKAAGGNGYSPYEQYF
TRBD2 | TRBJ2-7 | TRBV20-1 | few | TGCAGTGCTCTAAGACTAGCGGGATATGAAGACGAGCAGTACTTC | CSALRLAGYEDEQYF
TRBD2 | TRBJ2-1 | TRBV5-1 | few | TGCGCCAGCACCTTCAGTAGCGGGAGTTACAATGAGCAGTTCTTC | CASTFSSGSYNEQFF
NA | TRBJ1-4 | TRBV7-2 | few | TGTGCCAGCAGCTTAGAGCGAAGGCGGGAAAAACTGTTTTTT | CASSLERRREKLFF